A selection of T cell receptor beta chains follows, all from one sample in a study of coeliac disease. The method was immunoSEQ multiplex PCR; TCRdb's version includes in-frame clones alone and lacks a portion of them. The sample lists 2,000 to 2,500 clones; around 65% were seen once. Sequenced: lamina propria lymphocytes from the gut. Every receptor here comes from a woman aged 50 to 60 with celiac disease on a gluten-free diet. The conserved cysteine and the conserved F or W are not part of the CDR3 here. Only part of the rows carry a size: once, few, many, or a class if the clone is expanded.

size: .
length: 12
V: TRBV28
J: TRBJ2-3
CDR3: ASRTDLREDTQY

size: few
length: 8
V: TRBV28
J: TRBJ2-5
CDR3: GSGRETQY

size: .
length: 11
V: TRBV11-3
J: TRBJ2-2
CDR3: ASSRDFRNELF

size: .
length: 11
V: TRBV29-1
J: TRBJ2-3
CDR3: SVQRGSTDTQY

size: .
length: 18
V: TRBV19
J: TRBJ1-3
CDR3: ASSMGTGALLGFSGNTIY

size: .
length: 12
V: TRBV6-6
J: TRBJ1-1
CDR3: ATNIQGGGTEAF

size: few
length: 12
V: TRBV6-6
J: TRBJ1-4
CDR3: ASSNVQGYEKLF

size: once
length: 10
V: TRBV29-1
J: TRBJ2-5
CDR3: SVEAGVETQY

size: .
length: 12
V: TRBV11-1
J: TRBJ2-3
CDR3: ASSLGRGTHTQY

size: once
length: 15
V: TRBV11-2
J: TRBJ2-3
CDR3: ASSSPDRYFSTDTQY

size: few
length: 13
V: TRBV15
J: TRBJ2-5
CDR3: ATSRGGGYQETQY

size: .
length: 9
V: TRBV2
J: TRBJ1-1
CDR3: ASRFAERAF

size: large
length: 13
V: TRBV9
J: TRBJ2-1
CDR3: ASSEGGKSYNEQF

size: .
length: 12
V: TRBV7-2
J: TRBJ1-2
CDR3: ASSLAGGGYGYT

size: .
length: 12
V: TRBV15
J: TRBJ2-3
CDR3: ATSREQTVYTQY

size: few
length: 12
V: TRBV7-2
J: TRBJ2-7
CDR3: ASSSQGGSYEQY

size: .
length: 14
V: TRBV7-3
J: TRBJ2-3
CDR3: ASSLNPGGSTDTQY

size: .
length: 13
V: TRBV5-4
J: TRBJ1-3
CDR3: ASSSAGGLRNTIY

size: .
length: 13
V: TRBV21-1
J: TRBJ1-6
CDR3: ASNSRVRDNSPLH

size: .
length: 10
V: TRBV5-1
J: TRBJ2-1
CDR3: ASRLDRGEQF

size: .
length: 15
V: TRBV11-2
J: TRBJ1-3
CDR3: ASSLVAGGSSGNTIY

size: .
length: 14
V: TRBV5-1
J: TRBJ1-1
CDR3: ASSGGQASLGTEAF

size: .
length: 13
V: TRBV28
J: TRBJ1-6
CDR3: ASIPRDRDNSPLH